The TCR beta chain described here comes from a study of tumor-infiltrating lymphocytes in oesophageal squamous cell carcinoma. MiXCR was run by TCRdb on the PCR reads, yielding one entry per CDR3 protein. The sample records roughly 20,000 distinct CDR3 sequences, roughly 40% being singletons. Between the trimmed V and J ends, which lost 4 bases and 5 bases, there was a span of 21 bases. Germline V gives CDR1 KGHDR, CDR2 SFDVKD. CDR3 size: 17 residues. This TCR came from a female donor with esophageal squamous cell carcinoma. What was sequenced was normal esophageal tissue next to the tumor. The chain links TRBV24-1 to TRBJ2-3; a weak D match, TRBD2 (6 bases). The CDR3 is CATSDHARAGEVDTQYF. The CDR3 DNA sequence: TGTGCCACCAGTGACCACGCCAGGGCCGGGGAGGTAGATACGCAGTATTTT.